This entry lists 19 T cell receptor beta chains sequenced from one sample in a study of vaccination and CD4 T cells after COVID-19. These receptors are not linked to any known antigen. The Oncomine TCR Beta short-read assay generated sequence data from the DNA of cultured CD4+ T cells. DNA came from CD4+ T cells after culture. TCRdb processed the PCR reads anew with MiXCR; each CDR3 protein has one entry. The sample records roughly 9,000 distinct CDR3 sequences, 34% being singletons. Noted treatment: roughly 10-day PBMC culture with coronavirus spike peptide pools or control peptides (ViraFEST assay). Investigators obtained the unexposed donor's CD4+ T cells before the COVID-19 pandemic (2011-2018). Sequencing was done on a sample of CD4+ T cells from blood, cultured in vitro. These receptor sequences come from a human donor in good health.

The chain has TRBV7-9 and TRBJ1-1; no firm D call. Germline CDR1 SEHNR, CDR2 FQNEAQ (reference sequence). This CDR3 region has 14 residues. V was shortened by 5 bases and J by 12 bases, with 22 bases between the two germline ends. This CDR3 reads CASSPRATKSWTFF. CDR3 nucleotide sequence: TGTGCCAGCAGCCCAAGGGCCACTAAAAGTTGGACTTTCTTT.

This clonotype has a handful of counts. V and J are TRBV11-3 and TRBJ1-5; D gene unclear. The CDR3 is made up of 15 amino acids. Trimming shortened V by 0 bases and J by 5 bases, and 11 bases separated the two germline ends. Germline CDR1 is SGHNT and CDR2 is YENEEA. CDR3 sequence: CASSLERGVDQPQHF. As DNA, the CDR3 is TGTGCCAGCAGCTTAGAGCGCGGGGTCGATCAGCCCCAGCATTTT. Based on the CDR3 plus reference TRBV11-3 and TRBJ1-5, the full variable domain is EAGVVQSPRYKIIEKKQPVAFWCNPISGHNTLYWYLQNLGQGPELLIRYENEEAVDDSQLPKDRFSAERLKGVDSTLKIQPAELGDSAVYLCASSLERGVDQPQHFGDGTRLSIL.

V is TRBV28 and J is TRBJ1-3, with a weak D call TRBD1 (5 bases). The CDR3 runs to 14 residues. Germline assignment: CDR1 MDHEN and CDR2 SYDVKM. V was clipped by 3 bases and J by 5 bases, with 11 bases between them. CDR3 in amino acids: CASSLSQERNTIYF. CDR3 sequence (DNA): TGTGCCAGCAGTTTGTCACAGGAGCGAAACACCATATATTTT.

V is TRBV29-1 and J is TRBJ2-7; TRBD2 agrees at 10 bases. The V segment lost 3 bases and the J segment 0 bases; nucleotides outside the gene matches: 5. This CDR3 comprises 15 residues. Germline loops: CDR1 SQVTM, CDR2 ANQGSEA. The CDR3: CSVDLAGVASYEQYF. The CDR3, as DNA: TGCAGCGTTGACCTAGCGGGAGTGGCCTCCTACGAGCAGTACTTC.

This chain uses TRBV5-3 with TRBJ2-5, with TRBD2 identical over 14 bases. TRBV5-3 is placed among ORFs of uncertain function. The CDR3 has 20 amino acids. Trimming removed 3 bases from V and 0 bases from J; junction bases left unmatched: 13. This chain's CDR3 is CARSWEGLAGGYFHQETQYF. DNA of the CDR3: TGTGCCAGAAGCTGGGAAGGACTAGCGGGAGGCTACTTCCACCAAGAGACCCAGTACTTC.

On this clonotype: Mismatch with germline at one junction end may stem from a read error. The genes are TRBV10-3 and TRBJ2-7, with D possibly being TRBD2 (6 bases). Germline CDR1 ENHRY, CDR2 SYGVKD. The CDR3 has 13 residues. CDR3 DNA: TGTGCCAGCAGTTACTCGGGCTGGAGGGATTGGTACTTC. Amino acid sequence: CASSYSGWRDWYF.

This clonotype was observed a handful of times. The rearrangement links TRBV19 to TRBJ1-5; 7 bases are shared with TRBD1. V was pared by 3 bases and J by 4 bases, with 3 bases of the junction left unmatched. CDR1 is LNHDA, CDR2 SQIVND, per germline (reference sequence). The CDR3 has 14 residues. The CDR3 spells CASSMTGSNQPQHF. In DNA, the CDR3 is TGTGCCAGTAGTATGACAGGGAGTAATCAGCCCCAGCATTTT. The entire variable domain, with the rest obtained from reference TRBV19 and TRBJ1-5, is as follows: DGGITQSPKYLFRKEGQNVTLSCEQNLNHDAMYWYRQDPGQGLRLIYYSQIVNDFQKGDIAEGYSVSREKKESFPLTVTSAQKNPTAFYLCASSMTGSNQPQHFGDGTRLSIL.

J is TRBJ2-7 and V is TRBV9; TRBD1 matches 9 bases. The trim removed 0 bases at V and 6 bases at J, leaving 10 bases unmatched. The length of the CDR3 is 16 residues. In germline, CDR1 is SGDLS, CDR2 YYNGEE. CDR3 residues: CASSVDIPQGAFEQYF. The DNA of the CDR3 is TGTGCCAGCAGCGTAGATATCCCACAGGGGGCGTTCGAGCAGTACTTC.

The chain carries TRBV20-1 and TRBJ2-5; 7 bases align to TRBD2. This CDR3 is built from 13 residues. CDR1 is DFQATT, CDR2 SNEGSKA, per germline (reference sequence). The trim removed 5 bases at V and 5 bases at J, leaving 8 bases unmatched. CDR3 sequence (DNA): TGCAGTGCTCCCTACGGGGGGAGGGAGACCCAGTACTTC. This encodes CSAPYGGRETQYF.

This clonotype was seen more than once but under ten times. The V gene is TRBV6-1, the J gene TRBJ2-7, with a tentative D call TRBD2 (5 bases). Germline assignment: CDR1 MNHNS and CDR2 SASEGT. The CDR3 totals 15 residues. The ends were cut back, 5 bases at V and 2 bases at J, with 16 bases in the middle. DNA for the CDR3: TGTGCCAGCAGTCTGAGGACGGAGGTTACCTACGAGCAGTACTTC. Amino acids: CASSLRTEVTYEQYF.

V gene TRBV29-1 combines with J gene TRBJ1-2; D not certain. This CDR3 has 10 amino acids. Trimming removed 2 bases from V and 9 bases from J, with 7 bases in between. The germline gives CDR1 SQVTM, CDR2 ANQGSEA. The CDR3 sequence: CSVERPSYTF. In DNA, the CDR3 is TGCAGCGTTGAAAGGCCCAGCTACACCTTC. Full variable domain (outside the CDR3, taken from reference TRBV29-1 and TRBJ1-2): SAVISQKPSRDICQRGTSLTIQCQVDSQVTMMFWYRQQPGQSLTLIATANQGSEATYESGFVIDKFPISRPNLTFSTLTVSNMSPEDSSIYLCSVERPSYTFGSGTRLTVV.

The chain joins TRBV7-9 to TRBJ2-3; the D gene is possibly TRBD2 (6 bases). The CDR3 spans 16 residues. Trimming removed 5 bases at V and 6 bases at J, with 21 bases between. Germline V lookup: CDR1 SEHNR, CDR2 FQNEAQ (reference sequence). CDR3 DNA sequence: TGTGCCAGCAGCATATTTACGGGGGTCCTAGCGGATACGCAGTATTTT. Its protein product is CASSIFTGVLADTQYF.

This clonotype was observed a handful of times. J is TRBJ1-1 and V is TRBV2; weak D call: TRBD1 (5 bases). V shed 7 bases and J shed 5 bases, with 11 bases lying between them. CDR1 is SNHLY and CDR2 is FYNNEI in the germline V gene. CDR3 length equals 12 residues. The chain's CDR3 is CASKGFRTEAFF. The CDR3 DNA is TGTGCCAGCAAGGGGTTCAGGACTGAAGCTTTCTTT.

DNA of the CDR3: TGTGCCAGTAGTGCCGCAAAACTGGCGGGAGGGATGCAGTTCTTC. Amino acid sequence: CASSAAKLAGGMQFF. The J gene is TRBJ2-1, the V gene TRBV19, with 9 positions matching TRBD2. The CDR3 is 15 amino acids. Germline V CDR1 and CDR2: LNHDA, SQIVND (reference sequence). Losses at the gene ends were 5 bases for V and 12 bases for J; bases not matched to a gene: 14.

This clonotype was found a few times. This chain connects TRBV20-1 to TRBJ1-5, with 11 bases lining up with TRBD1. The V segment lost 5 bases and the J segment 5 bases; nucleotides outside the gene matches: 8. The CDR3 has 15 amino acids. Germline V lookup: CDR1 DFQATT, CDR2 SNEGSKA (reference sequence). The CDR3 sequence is CSAPDRGRLDQPQHF. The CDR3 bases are TGCAGTGCTCCGGACAGGGGGCGATTAGATCAGCCCCAGCATTTT.

The CDR3 is CASSSQDRARGEAFF. The CDR3 nucleotides are TGTGCCAGCAGTTCTCAGGACAGGGCGAGAGGTGAAGCTTTCTTT. The V call is TRBV6-2 or TRBV6-3, the J call TRBJ1-1, with TRBD1 identical over 8 bases. The CDR3 has 15 residues. V gave up 4 bases and J gave up 7 bases; unmatched junction bases: 11. Germline-derived CDR1 and CDR2 are MNHEY and SVGEGT.

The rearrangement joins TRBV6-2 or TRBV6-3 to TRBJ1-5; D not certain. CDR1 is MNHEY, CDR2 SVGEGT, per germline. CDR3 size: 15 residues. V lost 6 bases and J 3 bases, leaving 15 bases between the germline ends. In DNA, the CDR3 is TGTGCCAGCAGGTCCTCATTCCGGGACAATCAGCCCCAGCATTTT. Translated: CASRSSFRDNQPQHF.

CDR3 bases: TGTGCCATCAGTGAGAGGGACTCACCCCTCCACTTT. Residues: CAISERDSPLHF. This sequence joins TRBV10-3 and TRBJ1-6; D is perhaps TRBD1 (5 bases). The CDR3 contains 12 residues. V was trimmed by 2 bases and J by 10 bases, leaving 6 bases between them. Germline V lookup: CDR1 ENHRY, CDR2 SYGVKD.

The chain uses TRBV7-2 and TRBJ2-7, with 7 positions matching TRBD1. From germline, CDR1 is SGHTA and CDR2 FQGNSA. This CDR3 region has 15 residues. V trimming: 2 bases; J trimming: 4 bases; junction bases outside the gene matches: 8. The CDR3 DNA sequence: TGTGCCAGCAGCTTATCCGCGACAGGGCGGTACGAGCAGTACTTC. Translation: CASSLSATGRYEQYF.